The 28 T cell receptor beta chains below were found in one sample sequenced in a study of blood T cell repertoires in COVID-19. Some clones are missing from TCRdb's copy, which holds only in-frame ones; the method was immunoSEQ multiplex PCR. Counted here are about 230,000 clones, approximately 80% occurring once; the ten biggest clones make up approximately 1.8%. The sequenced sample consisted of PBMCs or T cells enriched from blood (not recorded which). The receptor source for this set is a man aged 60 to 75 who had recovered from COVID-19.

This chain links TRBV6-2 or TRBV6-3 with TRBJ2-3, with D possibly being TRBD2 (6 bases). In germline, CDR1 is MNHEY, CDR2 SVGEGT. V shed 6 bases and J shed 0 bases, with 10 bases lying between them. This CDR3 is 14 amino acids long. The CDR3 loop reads CASSPLASTDTQYF. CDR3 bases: TGTGCCAGCAGCCCACTAGCAAGCACAGATACGCAGTATTTT.

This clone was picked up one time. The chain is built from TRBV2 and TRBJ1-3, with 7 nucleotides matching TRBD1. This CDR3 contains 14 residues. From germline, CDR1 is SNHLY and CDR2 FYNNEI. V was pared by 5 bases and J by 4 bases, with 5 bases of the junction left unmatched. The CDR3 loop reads CASSSTGAGNTIYF. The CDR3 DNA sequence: TGTGCCAGCAGTTCCACAGGGGCGGGAAACACCATATATTTT.

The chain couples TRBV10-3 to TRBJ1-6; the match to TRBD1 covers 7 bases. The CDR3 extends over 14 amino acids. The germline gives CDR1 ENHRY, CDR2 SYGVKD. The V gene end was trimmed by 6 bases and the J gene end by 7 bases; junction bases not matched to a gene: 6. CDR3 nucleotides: TGTGCCATCAGGGCCGGGACAGACAATTCACCCCTCCACTTT. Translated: CAIRAGTDNSPLHF.

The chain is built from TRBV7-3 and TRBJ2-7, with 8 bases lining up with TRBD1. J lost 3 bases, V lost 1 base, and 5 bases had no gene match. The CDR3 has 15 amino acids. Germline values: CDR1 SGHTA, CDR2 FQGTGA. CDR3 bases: TGTGCCAGCAGCTTAATGACAGGGGACAGCTACGAGCAGTACTTC. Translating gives CASSLMTGDSYEQYF.

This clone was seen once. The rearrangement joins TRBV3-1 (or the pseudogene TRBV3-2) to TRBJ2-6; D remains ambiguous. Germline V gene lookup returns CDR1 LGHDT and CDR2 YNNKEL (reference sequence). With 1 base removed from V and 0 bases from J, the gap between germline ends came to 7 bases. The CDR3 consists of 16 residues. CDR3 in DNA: TGTGCCAGCAGCCAAGCGCTGAGCTCTGGGGCCAACGTCCTGACTTTC. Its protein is CASSQALSSGANVLTF.

The CDR3 here is CATRRGLQPQHF. The DNA for the CDR3 is TGTGCCACCAGACGGGGACTTCAGCCCCAGCATTTT. V is TRBV24-1 and J is TRBJ1-5, with D perhaps TRBD1 (5 bases). Trimming left V 7 bases short and J 6 bases short, with 9 bases between. Germline V gene data show CDR1 as KGHDR and CDR2 as SFDVKD. The CDR3 runs 12 residues.

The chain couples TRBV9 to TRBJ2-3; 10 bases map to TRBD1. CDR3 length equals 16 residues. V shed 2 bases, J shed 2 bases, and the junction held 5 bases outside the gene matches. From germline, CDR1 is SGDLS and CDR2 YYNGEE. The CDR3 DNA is TGTGCCAGCAGCGTCAGGACAGGGGGAAACACAGATACGCAGTATTTT. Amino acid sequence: CASSVRTGGNTDTQYF.

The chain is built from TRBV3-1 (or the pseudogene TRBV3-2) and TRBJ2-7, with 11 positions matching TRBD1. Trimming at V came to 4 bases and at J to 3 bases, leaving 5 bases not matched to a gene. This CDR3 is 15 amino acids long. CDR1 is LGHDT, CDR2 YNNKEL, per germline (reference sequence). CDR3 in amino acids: CASSRRGTGGYEQYF. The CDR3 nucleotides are TGTGCCAGCAGCCGGAGGGGGACAGGGGGCTACGAGCAGTACTTC.

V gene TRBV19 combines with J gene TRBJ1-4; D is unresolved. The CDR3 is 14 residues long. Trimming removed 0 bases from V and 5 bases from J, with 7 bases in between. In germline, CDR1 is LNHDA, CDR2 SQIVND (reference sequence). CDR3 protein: CASSIERGNEKLFF. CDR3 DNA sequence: TGTGCCAGTAGTATAGAGCGGGGAAATGAAAAACTGTTTTTT.

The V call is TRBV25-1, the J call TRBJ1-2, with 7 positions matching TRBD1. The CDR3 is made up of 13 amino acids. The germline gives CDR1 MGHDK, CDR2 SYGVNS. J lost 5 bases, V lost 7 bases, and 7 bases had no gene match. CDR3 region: CASTSDRSYGYTF. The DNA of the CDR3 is TGTGCCAGCACCTCGGACAGGAGTTATGGCTACACCTTC.

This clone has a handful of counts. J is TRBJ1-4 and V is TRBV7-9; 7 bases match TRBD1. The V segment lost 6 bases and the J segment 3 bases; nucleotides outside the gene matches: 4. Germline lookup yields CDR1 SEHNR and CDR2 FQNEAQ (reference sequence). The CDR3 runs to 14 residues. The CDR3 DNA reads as TGTGCCAGCAGGTGGGGGACAGCTAATGAAAAACTGTTTTTT. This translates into CASRWGTANEKLFF.

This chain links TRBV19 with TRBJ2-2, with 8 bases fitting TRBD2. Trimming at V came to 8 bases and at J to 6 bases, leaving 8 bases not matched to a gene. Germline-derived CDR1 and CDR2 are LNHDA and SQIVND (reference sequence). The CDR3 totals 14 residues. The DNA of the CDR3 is TGTGCCAGTGCCGGGGGGGCCGGAGCCGGGGAGCTGTTTTTT. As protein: CASAGGAGAGELFF.

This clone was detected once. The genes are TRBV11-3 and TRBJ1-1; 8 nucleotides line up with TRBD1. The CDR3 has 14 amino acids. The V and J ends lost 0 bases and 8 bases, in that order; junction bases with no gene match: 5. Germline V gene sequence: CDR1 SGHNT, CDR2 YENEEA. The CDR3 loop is CASSLDRTGGEAFF. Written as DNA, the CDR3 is TGTGCCAGCAGCTTAGATCGAACAGGGGGGGAAGCTTTCTTT. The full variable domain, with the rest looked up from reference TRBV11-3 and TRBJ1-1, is EAGVVQSPRYKIIEKKQPVAFWCNPISGHNTLYWYLQNLGQGPELLIRYENEEAVDDSQLPKDRFSAERLKGVDSTLKIQPAELGDSAVYLCASSLDRTGGEAFFGQGTRLTVV.

The CDR3 protein is CASSWTGTFYNEQFF. The CDR3 region has the DNA TGCGCCAGCAGCTGGACCGGGACATTCTACAATGAGCAGTTCTTC. The chain is built from TRBV5-1 and TRBJ2-1; possible D gene TRBD1, 6 bases. The ends were cut back, 3 bases at V and 3 bases at J, with 13 bases in the middle. Germline CDR1 and CDR2: SGHRS and YFSETQ. This CDR3 has 15 residues.

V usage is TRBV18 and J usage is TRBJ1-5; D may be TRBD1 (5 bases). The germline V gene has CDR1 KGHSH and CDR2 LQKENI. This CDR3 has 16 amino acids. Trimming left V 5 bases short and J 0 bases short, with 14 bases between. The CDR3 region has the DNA TGTGCCAGCTCATCAGGGTTAGGGGCTAGCAATCAGCCCCAGCATTTT. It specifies CASSSGLGASNQPQHF. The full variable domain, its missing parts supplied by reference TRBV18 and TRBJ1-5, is NAGVMQNPRHLVRRRGQEARLRCSPMKGHSHVYWYRQLPEEGLKFMVYLQKENIIDESGMPKERFSAEFPKEGPSILRIQQVVRGDSAAYFCASSSGLGASNQPQHFGDGTRLSIL.

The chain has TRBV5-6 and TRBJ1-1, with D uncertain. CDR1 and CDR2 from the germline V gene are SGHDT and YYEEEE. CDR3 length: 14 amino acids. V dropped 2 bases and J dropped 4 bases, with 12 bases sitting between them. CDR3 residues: CASSFLGEGTEAFF. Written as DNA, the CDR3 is TGTGCCAGCAGCTTCCTTGGCGAGGGCACTGAAGCTTTCTTT.

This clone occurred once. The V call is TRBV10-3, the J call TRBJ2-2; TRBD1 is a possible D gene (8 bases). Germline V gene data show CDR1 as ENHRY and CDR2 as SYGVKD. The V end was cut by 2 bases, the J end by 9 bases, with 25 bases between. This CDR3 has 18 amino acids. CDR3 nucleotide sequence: TGTGCCATCAGTGAGAACAGGGGGGGATTTACCAGTCACCGGGAGCTGTTTTTT. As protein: CAISENRGGFTSHRELFF.

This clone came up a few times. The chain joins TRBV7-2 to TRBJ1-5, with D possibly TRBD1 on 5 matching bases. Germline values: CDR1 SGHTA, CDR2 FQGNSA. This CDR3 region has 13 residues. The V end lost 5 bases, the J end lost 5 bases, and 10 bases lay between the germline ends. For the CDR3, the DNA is TGTGCCAGCAGCGCGGCGGGGGATCAGCCCCAGCATTTT. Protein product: CASSAAGDQPQHF. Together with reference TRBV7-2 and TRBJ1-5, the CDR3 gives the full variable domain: GAGVSQSPSNKVTEKGKDVELRCDPISGHTALYWYRQSLGQGLEFLIYFQGNSAPDKSGLPSDRFSAERTGGSVSTLTIQRTQQEDSAVYLCASSAAGDQPQHFGDGTRLSIL.

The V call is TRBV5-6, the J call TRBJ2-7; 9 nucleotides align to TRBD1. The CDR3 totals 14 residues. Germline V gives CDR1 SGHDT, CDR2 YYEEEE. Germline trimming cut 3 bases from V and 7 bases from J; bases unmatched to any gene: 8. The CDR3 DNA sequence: TGTGCCAGCAGCTCGCCGGGACAGGGAAGGGAGCAGTACTTC. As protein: CASSSPGQGREQYF.

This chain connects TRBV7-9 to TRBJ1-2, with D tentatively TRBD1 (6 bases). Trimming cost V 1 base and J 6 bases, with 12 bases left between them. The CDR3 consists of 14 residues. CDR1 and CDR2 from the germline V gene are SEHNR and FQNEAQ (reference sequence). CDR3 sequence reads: CASSLDGRGNGYTF. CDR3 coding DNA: TGTGCCAGCAGCTTAGATGGCAGGGGTAATGGCTACACCTTC.

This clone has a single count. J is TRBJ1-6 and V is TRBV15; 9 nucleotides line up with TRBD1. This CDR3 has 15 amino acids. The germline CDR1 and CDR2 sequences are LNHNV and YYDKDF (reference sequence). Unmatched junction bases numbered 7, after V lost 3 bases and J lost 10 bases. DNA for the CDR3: TGTGCCACCAGCAGGACAGGGGGGTCGGGGTCACCCCTCCACTTT. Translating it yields CATSRTGGSGSPLHF.

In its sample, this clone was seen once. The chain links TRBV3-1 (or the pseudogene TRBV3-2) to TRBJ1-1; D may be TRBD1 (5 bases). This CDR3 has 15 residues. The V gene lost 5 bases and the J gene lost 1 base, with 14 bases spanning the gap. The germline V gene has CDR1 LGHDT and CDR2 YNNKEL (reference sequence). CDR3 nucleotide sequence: TGTGCCAGCAGCACGCGGGGAGGGGCGAACACTGAAGCTTTCTTT. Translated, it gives CASSTRGGANTEAFF.

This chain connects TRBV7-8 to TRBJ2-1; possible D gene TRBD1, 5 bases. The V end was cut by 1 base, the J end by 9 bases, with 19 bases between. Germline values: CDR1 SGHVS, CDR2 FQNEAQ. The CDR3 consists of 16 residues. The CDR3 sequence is CASSLGWQGSIGEQFF. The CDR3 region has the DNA TGTGCCAGCAGCTTAGGGTGGCAGGGCAGTATTGGTGAGCAGTTCTTC.

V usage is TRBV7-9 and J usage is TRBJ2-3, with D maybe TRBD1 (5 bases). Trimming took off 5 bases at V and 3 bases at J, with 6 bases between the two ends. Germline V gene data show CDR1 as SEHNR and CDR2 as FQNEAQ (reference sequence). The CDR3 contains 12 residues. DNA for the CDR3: TGTGCCAGCAGCGACAGTACAGATACGCAGTATTTT. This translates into CASSDSTDTQYF.

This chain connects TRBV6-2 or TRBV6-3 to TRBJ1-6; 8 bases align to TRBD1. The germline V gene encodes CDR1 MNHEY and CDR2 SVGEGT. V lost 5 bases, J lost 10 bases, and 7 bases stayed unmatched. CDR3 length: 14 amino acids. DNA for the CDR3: TGTGCCAGCAGTCCGGACAGGGAGGACTCACCCCTCCACTTT. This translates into CASSPDREDSPLHF.

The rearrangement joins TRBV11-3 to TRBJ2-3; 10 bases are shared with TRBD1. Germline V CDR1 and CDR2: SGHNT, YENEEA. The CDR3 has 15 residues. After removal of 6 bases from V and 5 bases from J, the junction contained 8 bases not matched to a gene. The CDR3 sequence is CASSYRQGAGDTQYF. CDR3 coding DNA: TGTGCCAGCAGTTATAGACAGGGGGCCGGAGATACGCAGTATTTT.

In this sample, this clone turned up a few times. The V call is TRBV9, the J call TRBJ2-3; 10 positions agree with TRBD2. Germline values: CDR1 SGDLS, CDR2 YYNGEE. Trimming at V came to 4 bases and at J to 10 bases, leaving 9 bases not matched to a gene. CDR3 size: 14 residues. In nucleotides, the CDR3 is TGTGCCAGCAGCCCCCGCCTACTAGCGGGGCCGCAGTATTTT. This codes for CASSPRLLAGPQYF.

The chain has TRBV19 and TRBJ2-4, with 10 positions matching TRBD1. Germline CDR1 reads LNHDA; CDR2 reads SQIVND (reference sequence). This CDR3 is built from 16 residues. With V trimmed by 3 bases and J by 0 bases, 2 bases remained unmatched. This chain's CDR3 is CASSMTGGLAKNIQYF. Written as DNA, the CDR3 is TGTGCCAGTAGTATGACAGGGGGCCTAGCCAAAAACATTCAGTACTTC.